This T cell receptor beta chain appears in the sequencing data of a study of vaccination and CD4 T cells after COVID-19. The assay that was used to sequence DNA from cultured CD4+ T cells was the Oncomine TCR Beta short-read assay. TCRdb re-called the PCR reads through MiXCR, storing one row per CDR3 protein. Here the sample spans over 15,000 distinct CDR3 sequences, around two fifths being singletons. Treatment specified: 10-day PBMC culture with coronavirus spike peptide pools or control peptides (ViraFEST assay). This clonotype was found a few times. Its antigen is unidentified. The receptor's source is a human donor who had recovered from COVID-19. The sample consisted of CD4+ T cells from blood, cultured in vitro, taken before SARS-CoV-2 vaccination.

In DNA form, the CDR3 reads TGTGCCAGCAGTGAAGCGCTAGGGGGGATCGGTACTAACTATGGCTACACCTTC. The encoded protein is CASSEALGGIGTNYGYTF. The rearrangement uses TRBV6-1 and TRBJ1-2, with D possibly matching TRBD1 (6 bases). Trimming cost V 0 bases and J 0 bases, with 17 bases left between them. Per the germline V gene, CDR1 is MNHNS and CDR2 is SASEGT. CDR3 length: 18 amino acids.